This T cell receptor beta chain appears in the sequencing data of a study of cytomegalovirus exposure and HLA in healthy donors. Regarding the study as a whole: Cytomegalovirus association was listed for about 150 TCR beta chains.

Germline CDR1 and CDR2: SQVTM and ANQGSEA. The CDR3 totals 13 residues. Trimming removed 4 bases from V and 6 bases from J, with 15 bases in between. With 60 Vbeta and 13 Jbeta primers, the PCR was carried out. Sequencing used immunoSEQ multiplex PCR; TCRdb keeps in-frame clones, though not all of them. The sample lists roughly 200,000 clones; 60% to 85% were seen once. In regard to this clone: What it binds is not known.

The clonotype originates from a girl between 10 and 17 years old in good health and CMV-seropositive. The V and J genes are TRBV29-1 and TRBJ1-2; D is perhaps TRBD1 (6 bases). Sequencing was done on a sample of PBMCs. The CDR3 bases are TGCAGCGTTGTTGGGGGCGCATATGATGGCTACACCTTC. Translating it yields CSVVGGAYDGYTF.